The subject of this entry is one T cell receptor (beta chain). Its antigen remains unknown. This sample is part of a study of graft-versus-host responses after intestinal transplantation. Profiling relied on immunoSEQ multiplex PCR, and the TCRdb table lists in-frame clones only, not all of them. The profile shows tens of thousands of clones, just under 95% of them singletons. General study results and limits: High graft-versus-host to host-versus-graft clonal ratios were seen in allografts of patients with graft-donor T cell macrochimerism.

The trim removed 1 base at V and 3 bases at J, leaving 6 bases unmatched. This CDR3 contains 15 residues. The germline V gene encodes CDR1 LNHDA and CDR2 SQIVND (reference sequence). The chain carries TRBV19 and TRBJ2-7; TRBD2 agrees at 7 bases. This specimen was unstimulated CD8+ T cells sorted from spleen or lymph node cells, taken before intestinal transplant. This TCR came from a human donor who received an intestinal transplant. DNA for the CDR3: TGTGCCAGTAGTATAGTAAGCGGGACGGGCTACGAGCAGTACTTC. This codes for CASSIVSGTGYEQYF.